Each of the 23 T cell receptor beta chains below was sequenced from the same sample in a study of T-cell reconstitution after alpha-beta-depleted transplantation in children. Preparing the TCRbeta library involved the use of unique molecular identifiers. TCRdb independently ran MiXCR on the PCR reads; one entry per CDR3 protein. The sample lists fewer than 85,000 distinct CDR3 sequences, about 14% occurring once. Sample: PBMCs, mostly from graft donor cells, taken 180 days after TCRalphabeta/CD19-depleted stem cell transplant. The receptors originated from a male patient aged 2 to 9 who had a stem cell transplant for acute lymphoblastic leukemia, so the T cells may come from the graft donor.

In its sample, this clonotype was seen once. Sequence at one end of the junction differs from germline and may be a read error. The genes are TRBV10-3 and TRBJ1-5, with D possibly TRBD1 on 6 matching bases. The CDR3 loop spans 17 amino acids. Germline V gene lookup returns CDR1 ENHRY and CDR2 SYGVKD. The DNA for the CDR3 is TGTACCATCAGTTTTTCGGTCGGACAGCTTAGCAATCAGCCCCAGCATTTT. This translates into CTISFSVGQLSNQPQHF.

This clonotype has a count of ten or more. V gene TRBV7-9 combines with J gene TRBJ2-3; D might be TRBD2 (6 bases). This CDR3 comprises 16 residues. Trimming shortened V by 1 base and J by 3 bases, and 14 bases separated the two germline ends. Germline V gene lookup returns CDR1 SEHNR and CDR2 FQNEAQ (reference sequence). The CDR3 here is CASSLVVLALTDTQYF. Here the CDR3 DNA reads TGTGCCAGCAGCTTAGTGGTACTAGCCCTTACAGATACGCAGTATTTT.

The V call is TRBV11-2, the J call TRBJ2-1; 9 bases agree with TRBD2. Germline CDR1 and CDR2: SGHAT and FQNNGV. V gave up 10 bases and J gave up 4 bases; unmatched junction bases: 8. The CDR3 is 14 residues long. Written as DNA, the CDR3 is TGTGCCACCAAGATTAGCGGGGGTTACAATGAGCAGTTCTTC. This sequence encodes CATKISGGYNEQFF. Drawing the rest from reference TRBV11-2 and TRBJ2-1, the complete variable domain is EAGVAQSPRYKIIEKRQSVAFWCNPISGHATLYWYQQILGQGPKLLIQFQNNGVVDDSQLPKDRFSAERLKGVDSTLKIQPAKLEDSAVYLCATKISGGYNEQFFGPGTRLTVL.

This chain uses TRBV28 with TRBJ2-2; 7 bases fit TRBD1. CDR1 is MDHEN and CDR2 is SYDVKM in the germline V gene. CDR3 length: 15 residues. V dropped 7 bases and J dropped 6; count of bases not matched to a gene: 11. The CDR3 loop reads CASTLGTANAGELFF. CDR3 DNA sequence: TGTGCCAGCACACTAGGGACAGCGAATGCCGGGGAGCTGTTTTTT.

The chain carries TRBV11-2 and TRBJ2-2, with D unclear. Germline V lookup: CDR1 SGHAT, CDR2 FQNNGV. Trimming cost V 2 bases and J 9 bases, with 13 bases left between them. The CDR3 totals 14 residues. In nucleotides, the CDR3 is TGTGCCAGCAGCTTAAGGCAAATCTCCCGGGAGCTGTTTTTT. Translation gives CASSLRQISRELFF.

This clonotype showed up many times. The CDR3: CSAADSNSSYEQYF. CDR3 sequence (DNA): TGCAGTGCTGCGGACAGCAATAGCTCCTACGAGCAGTACTTC. This chain links TRBV20-1 with TRBJ2-7; a weak D match, TRBD1 (6 bases). The CDR3 runs 14 residues. V was trimmed by 5 bases and J by 0 bases, leaving 14 bases between them. CDR1 and CDR2 from the germline V gene are DFQATT and SNEGSKA (reference sequence).

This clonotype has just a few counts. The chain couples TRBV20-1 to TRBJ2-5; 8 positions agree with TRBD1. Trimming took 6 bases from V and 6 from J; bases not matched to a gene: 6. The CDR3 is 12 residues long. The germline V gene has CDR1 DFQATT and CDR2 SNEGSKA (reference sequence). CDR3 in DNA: TGCAGTGCCCAAGGACAGGGAAAGACCCAGTACTTC. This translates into CSAQGQGKTQYF.

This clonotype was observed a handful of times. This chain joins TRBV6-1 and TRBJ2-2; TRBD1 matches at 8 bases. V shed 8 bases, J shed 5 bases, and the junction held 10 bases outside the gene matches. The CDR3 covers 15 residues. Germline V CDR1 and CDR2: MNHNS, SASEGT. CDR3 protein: CASGQGRISTGELFF. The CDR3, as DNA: TGTGCCAGCGGACAGGGTAGAATAAGTACCGGGGAGCTGTTTTTT.

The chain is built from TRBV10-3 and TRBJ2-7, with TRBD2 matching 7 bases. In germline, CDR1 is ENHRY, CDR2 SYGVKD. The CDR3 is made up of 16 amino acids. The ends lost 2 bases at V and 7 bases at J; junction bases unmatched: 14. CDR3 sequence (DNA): TGTGCCATCAGTGAGAGGGGCGCGGCTAGCGGAGGAGAGCAGTACTTC. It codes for CAISERGAASGGEQYF.

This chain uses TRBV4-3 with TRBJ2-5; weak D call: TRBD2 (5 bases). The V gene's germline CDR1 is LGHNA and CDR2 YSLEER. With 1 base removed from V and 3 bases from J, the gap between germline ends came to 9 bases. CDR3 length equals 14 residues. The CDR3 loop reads CASSQVWGEETQYF. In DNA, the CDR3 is TGCGCCAGCAGCCAAGTTTGGGGAGAAGAGACCCAGTACTTC.

CDR3 amino acids: CSVDGGSYNEQFF. The CDR3 DNA reads as TGCAGCGTTGATGGGGGTTCCTACAATGAGCAGTTCTTC. The chain recombines TRBV29-1 with TRBJ2-1, with D perhaps matching TRBD1 or TRBD2 (5 bases each). This CDR3 is 13 amino acids long. The V gene's germline CDR1 is SQVTM and CDR2 ANQGSEA. V lost 3 bases to trimming and J lost 1 base, with 7 bases between them.

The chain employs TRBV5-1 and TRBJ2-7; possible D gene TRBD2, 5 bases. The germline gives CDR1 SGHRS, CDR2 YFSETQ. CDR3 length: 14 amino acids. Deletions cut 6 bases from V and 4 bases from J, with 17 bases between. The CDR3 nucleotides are TGCGCCAGCATGAGACTACCACTCGCTTACGAGCAGTACTTC. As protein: CASMRLPLAYEQYF.

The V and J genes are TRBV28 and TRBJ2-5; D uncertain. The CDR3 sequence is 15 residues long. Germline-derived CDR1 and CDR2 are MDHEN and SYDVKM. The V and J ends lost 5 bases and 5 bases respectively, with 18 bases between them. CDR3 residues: CASSPVPALWETQYF. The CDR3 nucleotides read TGTGCCAGCAGTCCAGTGCCGGCTCTGTGGGAGACCCAGTACTTC.

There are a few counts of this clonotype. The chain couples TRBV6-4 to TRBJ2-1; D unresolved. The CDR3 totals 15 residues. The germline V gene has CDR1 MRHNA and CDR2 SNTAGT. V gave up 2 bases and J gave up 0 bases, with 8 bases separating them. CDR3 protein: CASSDGKSSYNEQFF. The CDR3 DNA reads TGTGCCAGCAGTGACGGCAAAAGCTCCTACAATGAGCAGTTCTTC.

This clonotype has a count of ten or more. CDR3 sequence (DNA): TGTGCCAGCAGTTACCGACAGTCCCCCAATTCACCCCTCCACTTT. Encoded protein: CASSYRQSPNSPLHF. V usage is TRBV6-5 and J usage is TRBJ1-6; D is possibly TRBD1 (5 bases). V was clipped by 2 bases and J by 7 bases, with 12 bases between them. The CDR3 consists of 15 residues. The germline V gene has CDR1 MNHEY and CDR2 SVGAGI.

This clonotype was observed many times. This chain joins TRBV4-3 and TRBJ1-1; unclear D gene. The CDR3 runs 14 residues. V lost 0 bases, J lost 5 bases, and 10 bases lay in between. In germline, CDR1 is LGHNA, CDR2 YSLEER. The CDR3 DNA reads TGCGCCAGCAGCCAAGAGGAGGGAAGAACTGAAGCTTTCTTT. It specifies CASSQEEGRTEAFF.

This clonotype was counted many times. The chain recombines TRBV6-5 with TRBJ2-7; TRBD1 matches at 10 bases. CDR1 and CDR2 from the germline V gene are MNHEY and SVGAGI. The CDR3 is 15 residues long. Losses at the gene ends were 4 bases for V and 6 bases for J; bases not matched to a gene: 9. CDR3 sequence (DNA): TGTGCCAGCAGTTCTAACGAGGACAGGGGGAGCGAGCAGTACTTC. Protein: CASSSNEDRGSEQYF.

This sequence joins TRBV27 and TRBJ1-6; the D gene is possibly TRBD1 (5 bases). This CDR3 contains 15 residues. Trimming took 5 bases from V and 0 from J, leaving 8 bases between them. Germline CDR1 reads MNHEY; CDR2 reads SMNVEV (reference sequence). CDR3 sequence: CASSEGSSYNSPLHF. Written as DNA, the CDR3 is TGTGCCAGCAGTGAGGGGAGCTCCTATAATTCACCCCTCCACTTT.

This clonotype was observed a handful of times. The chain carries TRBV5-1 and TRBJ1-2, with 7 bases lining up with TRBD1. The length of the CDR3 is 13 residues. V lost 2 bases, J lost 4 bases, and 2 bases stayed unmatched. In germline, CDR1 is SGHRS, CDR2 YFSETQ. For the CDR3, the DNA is TGCGCCAGCAGCTTCGGGACAGTCTATGGCTACACCTTC. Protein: CASSFGTVYGYTF.

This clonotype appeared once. CDR3 sequence reads: CASSPTGKYEQYF. The DNA of the CDR3 is TGTGCCAGCTCACCGACAGGGAAATACGAGCAGTACTTC. This chain links TRBV18 with TRBJ2-7; TRBD1 aligns across 7 bases. This CDR3 is 13 amino acids long. Germline trimming cut 3 bases from V and 4 bases from J; bases unmatched to any gene: 3. In germline, CDR1 is KGHSH, CDR2 LQKENI.

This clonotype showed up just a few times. The CDR3 region is CASSAGGGRVLFSGANVLTF. The CDR3, as DNA: TGTGCCAGCAGTGCCGGGGGAGGCAGGGTACTATTTTCTGGGGCCAACGTCCTGACTTTC. This chain joins TRBV12-3 or TRBV12-4 and TRBJ2-6, with a weak D call TRBD2 (6 bases). V was shortened by 5 bases and J by 1 base, with 24 bases between the two germline ends. The CDR3 sequence is 20 residues long.

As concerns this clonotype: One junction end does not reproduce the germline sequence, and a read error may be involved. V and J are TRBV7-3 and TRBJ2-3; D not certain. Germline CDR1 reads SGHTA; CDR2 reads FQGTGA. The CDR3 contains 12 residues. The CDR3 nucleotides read TGTGCCAGCACCTTAGGCACAGATACGCAGTATTTT. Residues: CASTLGTDTQYF.

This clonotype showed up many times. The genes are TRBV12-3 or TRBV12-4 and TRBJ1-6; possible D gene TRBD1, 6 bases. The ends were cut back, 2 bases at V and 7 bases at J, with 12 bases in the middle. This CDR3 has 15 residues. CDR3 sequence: CASSLSQGSNSPLHF. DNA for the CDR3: TGTGCCAGCAGTTTATCACAGGGCTCGAATTCACCCCTCCACTTT.